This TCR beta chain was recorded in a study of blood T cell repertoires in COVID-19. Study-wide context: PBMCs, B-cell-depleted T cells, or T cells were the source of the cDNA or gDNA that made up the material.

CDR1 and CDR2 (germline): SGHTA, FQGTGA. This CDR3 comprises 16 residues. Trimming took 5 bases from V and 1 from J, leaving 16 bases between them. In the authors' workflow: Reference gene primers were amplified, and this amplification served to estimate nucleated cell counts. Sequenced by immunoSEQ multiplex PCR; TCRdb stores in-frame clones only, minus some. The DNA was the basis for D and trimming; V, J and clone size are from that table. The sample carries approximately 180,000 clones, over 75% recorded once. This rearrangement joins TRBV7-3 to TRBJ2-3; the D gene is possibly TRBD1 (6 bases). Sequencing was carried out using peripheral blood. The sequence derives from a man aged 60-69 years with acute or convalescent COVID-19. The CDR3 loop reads CASSATTRGRTDTQYF. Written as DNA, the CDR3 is TGTGCCAGCAGCGCCACTACCAGGGGCCGCACAGATACGCAGTATTTT.